A single sample is the source of the 14 T cell receptor beta chains below, sequenced in a study of cytomegalovirus exposure and HLA in healthy donors. The PCR was carried out with 60 Vbeta primers and 13 Jbeta primers. Assay used: immunoSEQ multiplex PCR; TCRdb lists only in-frame clones, some missing. The data hold about 160,000 clones, with roughly 71% observed a single time. The specimen was PBMCs. The source is a woman aged 45-65 years in good health and CMV-seropositive.

In this sample, this clone turned up a few times. The CDR3 reads CASSYGSTDTQYF. CDR3 bases: TGTGCCAGCAGTTACGGCAGCACAGATACGCAGTATTTT. This rearrangement joins TRBV6-6 to TRBJ2-3; D is unclear. The CDR3 has 13 amino acids. Trimming took 2 bases from V and 0 from J, leaving 3 bases between them. Germline assignment: CDR1 MNHNY and CDR2 SVGAGI (reference sequence).

This clone was seen a handful of times. The chain links TRBV5-6 to TRBJ2-5; 8 bases align to TRBD2. This CDR3 is 17 amino acids long. V dropped 0 bases and J dropped 4; count of bases not matched to a gene: 11. Germline V gene sequence: CDR1 SGHDT, CDR2 YYEEEE. CDR3 coding DNA: TGTGCCAGCAGCTTGGAGGTGCGGAGCGGGGGAGGAGAGACCCAGTACTTC. This encodes CASSLEVRSGGGETQYF.

The rearrangement joins TRBV4-2 to TRBJ2-5; TRBD2 matches 8 bases. V lost 2 bases to trimming and J lost 1 base; unmatched junction nucleotides: 6. Germline values: CDR1 LGHNA, CDR2 YNFKEQ. The CDR3 is made up of 16 amino acids. CDR3 coding DNA: TGTGCCAGCAGCCAACACGGGGGGGACACCCAAGAGACCCAGTACTTC. This gives the protein CASSQHGGDTQETQYF.

The chain recombines TRBV6-5 with TRBJ1-6; TRBD1 agrees at 7 bases. Germline lookup yields CDR1 MNHEY and CDR2 SVGAGI. The CDR3 sequence is 15 residues long. V was pared by 0 bases and J by 18 bases, with 14 bases of the junction left unmatched. The CDR3 coding sequence is TGTGCCAGCAGTTACTCAGCACAGGGGAACTGCGAGCACCACTTT. The encoded protein is CASSYSAQGNCEHHF.

The J gene is TRBJ1-1, the V gene TRBV6-6; D possibly corresponds to TRBD1 (5 bases). The V end lost 0 bases, the J end lost 6 bases, and 11 bases lay between the germline ends. CDR3 size: 14 residues. Germline V CDR1 and CDR2: MNHNY, SVGAGI (reference sequence). This CDR3 is CASSYSDTGAEAFF. The CDR3 bases are TGTGCCAGCAGTTACTCGGACACAGGTGCTGAAGCTTTCTTT.

The chain employs TRBV7-3 and TRBJ1-4, with 11 bases aligning to TRBD1. CDR1 is SGHTA, CDR2 FQGTGA, per germline. Losses at the gene ends were 10 bases for V and 4 bases for J; bases not matched to a gene: 11. This CDR3 has 16 residues. The CDR3 region is CATSIGGQGGNEKLFF. The CDR3 nucleotides read TGTGCCACCTCAATTGGGGGACAGGGGGGTAATGAAAAACTGTTTTTT. Full variable domain (outside the CDR3, taken from reference TRBV7-3 and TRBJ1-4): GAGVSQTPSNKVTEKGKYVELRCDPISGHTALYWYRQSLGQGPEFLIYFQGTGAADDSGLPNDRFFAVRPEGSVSTLKIQRTERGDSAVYLCATSIGGQGGNEKLFFGSGTQLSVL.

The chain uses TRBV9 and TRBJ2-3, with 10 bases fitting TRBD2. The CDR3 is made up of 17 amino acids. V was clipped by 4 bases and J by 5 bases; unmatched bases: 13. CDR1 is SGDLS and CDR2 is YYNGEE in the germline V gene. For the CDR3, the DNA is TGTGCCAGCAGCCCTCGTGGGGAGCGGGGGGGTATAGATACGCAGTATTTT. Protein: CASSPRGERGGIDTQYF.

The chain recombines TRBV29-1 with TRBJ1-1, with D unresolved. The CDR3 totals 13 residues. Trimming pared 6 bases from V and 5 bases from J, leaving 16 bases between. Germline V gene sequence: CDR1 SQVTM, CDR2 ANQGSEA. As DNA, the CDR3 is TGCAGCGTCAGAAGTTGGGAGGGAACTGAAGCTTTCTTT. Translating it yields CSVRSWEGTEAFF.

V gene TRBV14 combines with J gene TRBJ2-5; 13 nucleotides agree with TRBD2. J lost 4 bases, V lost 1 base, and 3 bases had no gene match. Germline V gene sequence: CDR1 SGHDN, CDR2 FVKESK. This CDR3 is 16 amino acids long. The CDR3 DNA is TGTGCCAGCAGCCAAGGACTAGCGGGGGGCAGAGAGACCCAGTACTTC. Protein product: CASSQGLAGGRETQYF.

The V and J genes are TRBV9 and TRBJ1-3; D is undetermined. Looked up from germline, CDR1 is SGDLS and CDR2 is YYNGEE. CDR3 size: 17 residues. V lost 7 bases and J lost 0, with 20 bases in between. The CDR3 bases are TGTGCCAGCGGGCTGCCGGAATACCTCAGCTCTGGAAACACCATATATTTT. As protein: CASGLPEYLSSGNTIYF. The full variable domain, its missing parts supplied by reference TRBV9 and TRBJ1-3, is DSGVTQTPKHLITATGQRVTLRCSPRSGDLSVYWYQQSLDQGLQFLIQYYNGEERAKGNILERFSAQQFPDLHSELNLSSLELGDSALYFCASGLPEYLSSGNTIYFGEGSWLTVV.

This clone was observed a few times. The V call is TRBV30, the J call TRBJ2-2, with D perhaps TRBD2 (6 bases). The CDR3 is 14 amino acids. The V end was cut by 5 bases, the J end by 4 bases, with 14 bases between. The germline V gene has CDR1 GTSNPN and CDR2 SVGIG (reference sequence). CDR3 nucleotides: TGTGCCTGGGGGGGGTGGGGGATCACCGGGGAGCTGTTTTTT. Amino acids: CAWGGWGITGELFF.

CDR3 residues: CAWSRGSSATNEKLFF. As DNA, the CDR3 is TGTGCCTGGAGTCGGGGATCCTCGGCAACTAATGAAAAACTGTTTTTT. V gene TRBV30 combines with J gene TRBJ1-4, with D hard to call. The V gene lost 2 bases and the J gene lost 0 bases, with 13 bases spanning the gap. CDR1 and CDR2 from the germline V gene are GTSNPN and SVGIG (reference sequence). The CDR3 totals 16 residues.

This sequence joins TRBV9 and TRBJ1-2, with D unclear. The CDR3 consists of 14 residues. Germline CDR1 and CDR2: SGDLS and YYNGEE. The germline V and J ends were trimmed by 2 bases and 8 bases, with 16 bases remaining between them. CDR3 DNA sequence: TGTGCCAGCAGCGTTGGCGGGAATATGGGCGGCTACACCTTC. It encodes CASSVGGNMGGYTF.

The genes are TRBV5-1 and TRBJ2-6, with D possibly being TRBD2 (5 bases). Germline lookup yields CDR1 SGHRS and CDR2 YFSETQ. Deletions cut 2 bases from V and 0 bases from J, with 6 bases between. The CDR3 length is 15 residues. This chain's CDR3 is CASSFGNSGANVLTF. The CDR3 bases are TGCGCCAGCAGCTTCGGGAACTCTGGGGCCAACGTCCTGACTTTC.